Included here is one T cell receptor beta chain sequence, with context. It lacks a known antigen. The sample holds no much larger clone one base away, and base qualities are not on file. These data are taken from a study of post-analysis software for immune sequencing data (dated by TCRdb to between 2014 and 2016). With respect to the entire study: Disease courses on record covered relapsing-remitting, secondary progressive and progressive-relapsing multiple sclerosis, though some patients had no subtype annotation. The multiple sclerosis patient repertoires were compared with 10 or so previously published healthy control repertoires from donors aged 6 to 25 years. A subset of samples was prepared in parallel using single-end sample barcoding, then pooled and co-amplified after Illumina adapter ligation.

From its cysteine to its phenylalanine, the CDR3 spans 13 amino acids. Only the CDR3 DNA stays, 39 bases, in frame from base 1. Clipping removes 6 bases from V and 6 bases from J, with 8 as the unmatched junction base count. The germline V gene encodes CDR1 LGHDT and CDR2 YNNKEL (reference sequence). Libraries were prepared through PCR. Sequencing took place on an Illumina HiSeq 2500. Unique molecular identifiers were incorporated into TCR beta cDNA libraries to reduce PCR and sequencing biases. Approximately 500,000 cDNA molecules were obtained for every 1 to 10 million input T cells, so each molecule roughly corresponded to one T cell. The same protocol used for the earlier healthy control dataset was applied to prepare and sequence the patient libraries. Samples belonging to the same batch were prepared together, multiplexed and sequenced on a shared HiSeq lane. On the study's bioinformatics: Raw barcoded reads were processed with MIGEC, and single-read molecular identifier groups were discarded before consensus assembly and CDR3 extraction. Clonotype tables were post-analysed with VDJtools, normalizing diversity by down-sampling all datasets to the smallest sample size. In repertoire overlap clustering, CDR3 amino acid sequences, but not nucleotide sequences, were matched to correct batch-related cross-sample contamination. Through fastp at Q25 and MiXCR, TCRdb rebuilt clones from the public reads, retaining in-frame beta chains. A single entry per CDR3 protein holds the most common genes and DNA from its merged rows. The V and J calls reflect TCRdb's pipeline rather than the authors' work. The sample has roughly 410,000 distinct CDR3 sequences on record, less than 40% of them singletons. Of the sample, about an eighth is held by the ten largest clones.

Results and caveats for the whole study, not just this receptor: Direct clustering with F measure revealed strong co-clustering of samples prepared in the same batch, which led to a batch-effect correction. Significantly higher frequencies in patients than in controls were found for five TRBV segments, including TRBV5-6, TRBV5-1 and TRBV20-1. The multiple sclerosis patient group was slightly younger than the control group. Compared with controls, multiple sclerosis patients had significantly lower normalized Chao1 diversity, a finding suggesting substantial peripheral T-cell clonal expansion.

To demonstrate the VDJtools post-analysis software, TCR beta repertoires were profiled from the peripheral blood of about 13 young patients with multiple sclerosis. The patients with multiple sclerosis were children and adolescents between about 6 and 15 years of age. This clonotype was sampled from a girl aged 10-17 years with multiple sclerosis. The sequencing input was blood. This chain joins TRBV3-1 to TRBJ2-7, with TRBD1 identical over 7 junction bases. The CDR3 corresponds to CASSPTTGSEQYF. The DNA reads as follows: TGTGCCAGCAGTCCGACGACAGGGAGCGAGCAGTACTTC.